This entry concerns a single T cell receptor (beta chain). The ends were cut back, 3 bases at V and 3 bases at J, with 9 bases in the middle. CDR3 length: 13 amino acids. The data were produced by immunoSEQ multiplex PCR, yet TCRdb's version contains in-frame clones alone and is incomplete. The data show about 150,000 clones, 93% seen once. The sample belongs to a study of control samples from healthy donors and cancer patients. The rearrangement links TRBV12-3 or TRBV12-4 to TRBJ2-7; maybe TRBD2 (6 bases). The material sequenced was blood. This TCR came from a man between 18 and 29 years old in good health. The CDR3 loop reads CASSFGSFYEQYF. CDR3 sequence (DNA): TGTGCCAGCAGTTTCGGGAGCTTCTACGAGCAGTACTTC.